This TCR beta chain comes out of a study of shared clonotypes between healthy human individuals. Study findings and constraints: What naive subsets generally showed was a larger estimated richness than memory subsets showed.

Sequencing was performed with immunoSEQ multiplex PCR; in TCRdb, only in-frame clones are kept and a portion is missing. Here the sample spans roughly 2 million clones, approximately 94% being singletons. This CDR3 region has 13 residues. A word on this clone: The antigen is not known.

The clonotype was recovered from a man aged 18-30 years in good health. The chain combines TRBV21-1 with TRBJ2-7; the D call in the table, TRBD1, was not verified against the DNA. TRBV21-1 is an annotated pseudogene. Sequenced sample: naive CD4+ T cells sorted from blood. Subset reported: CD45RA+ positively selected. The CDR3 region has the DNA TGTGCCATCCTCTGGGGGCCCCGCCCAGAGCAGTACTTC. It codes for CAILWGPRPEQYF.